The clone carrying this T cell receptor (beta chain) has only a few counts. This sample is drawn from a study of blood T cell repertoires in COVID-19. Study at large: COVID-19 samples from acute and convalescent phases originated in the United States, Italy and Spain. T cells, B-cell-depleted T cells, or PBMCs provided the cDNA or gDNA that served as material.

Source study methods: By means of reference gene primer amplification, nucleated cell counts were estimated. TCRdb's table, derived via immunoSEQ multiplex PCR, lists solely in-frame clones and lacks some. The DNA gave D and trimming, while V, J and clone size come from that table. The data contain about 330,000 clones, roughly 89% of them singletons. The CDR3 length is 9 residues. J gave up 11 bases and V 6 bases, and 2 bases lay outside the gene matches. Germline-derived CDR1 and CDR2 are SQVTM and ANQGSEA. This sequence joins TRBV29-1 and TRBJ1-1; 8 bases map to TRBD1. Sequencing was performed on peripheral blood. This TCR came from a man aged 30 to 45 with COVID-19, enrolled during active disease. CDR3 coding DNA: TGCAGCGTGGACAGGGATGCTTTCTTT. Amino acid sequence: CSVDRDAFF.